This T cell receptor (beta chain) was retrieved from a study of immune evolution from preneoplasia to lung adenocarcinoma (dated by TCRdb to the early 2020s). Broadly, across the study: HLA loss of heterozygosity was observed in approximately 6.5%, 16% and 36% of AIS, MIA and ADC lesions, respectively, and was not observed in any AAH lesions. The study profiled immune contexture across lung adenocarcinoma precursors and invasive adenocarcinoma using immune gene expression, TCR sequencing and multiplex immunofluorescence. Resected precursor lesions (AAH, AIS, MIA) and invasive adenocarcinomas were each compared against paired morphologically normal lung tissue. Sample size was based on specimen availability rather than a prior power calculation. The immune data were integrated with whole exome sequencing and methylation data from the same cohort of nodules. A total of 40 to 65 patients with pulmonary nodules who underwent surgical resection were included in the overall cohort. The TCR sequencing data were obtained from around 46 patients. According to the study, about 100 samples were used for TCR sequencing. POLYSOLVER was used to infer class I HLA alleles from exome data, and LOHHLA was used to detect allele-specific HLA loss.

Using the immunoSEQ hsTCRbeta Kit, TCR beta CDR3 regions were sequenced from DNA. Processing in the source paper ran as follows. TCR sequencing data were analysed with the ImmunoSEQ Analyzer. T cell clonality was defined as 1 minus Pielou's evenness computed on productive rearrangements. T cell diversity was measured with the inverse Simpson index on productive templates. T cell density was defined as TCR beta template counts normalized to usable DNA, with usable DNA estimated by amplifying and sequencing housekeeping genes. Two-sided Kruskal-Wallis tests were used to compare TCR metrics between histologic stages. In its TCRdb copy, this immuneACCESS table keeps in-frame sequences only and misses some clones. Where compared with another copy, unresolved V genes explain less than half of these, and the others have no known cause. D and trimming come from the DNA, and the V and J calls and clone size come from that table. For this sample there are 9,000 to 10,000 clones; roughly 73% appear just once. The leading ten clones occupy roughly 12% of the sample.

What the authors observed across the whole study: The findings reflected association rather than direct causation, and larger cohorts with long-term follow-up and longitudinal biopsies were considered necessary. The highest clonality was observed in normal lung, whereas higher T cell density and diversity but lower clonality appeared to be present in later-stage lesions. KRAS-mutant nodules showed the highest T cell clonality compared with EGFR-mutant or double wild-type lesions. Normal lung had the highest top T cell clone frequencies, which appeared to decline progressively from AAH through AIS, MIA and invasive adenocarcinoma. Because every patient came from Japan and China, how well the results apply to Western populations was uncertain.

The patients had resection in Japan or China between about 2013 and 2018. Two lung cancer pathologists independently reviewed H&E slides to confirm the histologic diagnosis of every case. Macro-dissection after pathologic assessment enriched premalignant or tumor cells for nucleic acid extraction. The AllPrep DNA/RNA FFPE Kit was used to isolate DNA from FFPE tissue. This clone was detected only a few times. No cognate antigen has been identified for it. Base qualities were left out, and no much larger clone turns up one base away. This clonotype was sampled from a person aged 80 or older with lung adenocarcinoma. The specimen sequenced was FFPE lung adenocarcinoma in situ tissue. Sample cell subset or site, as interpreted from the label and publication: preinvasive adenocarcinoma in situ (AIS).

The sequenced DNA is TGTGCCAGCAAGGCCAGAGATCAGCCCCAGCATTTT. The translation is CASKARDQPQHF. This chain is built from TRBV2 and TRBJ1-5; there is no confident call for the D gene. The trim is 7 bases for V and 5 bases for J, with a gap of 9 bases between the germline ends. The CDR3 starts with the cysteine, ends with the phenylalanine, and has 12 residues. Only the CDR3 portion is preserved as DNA: 36 bases, with reading frame beginning at the first base. The germline V gene yields SNHLY for CDR1 and FYNNEI for CDR2.